This TCR beta chain was identified during a study of T cell responses to AZD1222 COVID-19 vaccine. General observations from the study: Spike-wide vaccine-associated CD4 TCRs dominated at 160-218 and 743-854. A reported finding is that nearly half of spike-specific TCRs target unmutated variant regions. Sampling captured repertoires only after the peak T cell response.

For this clone: What it recognizes is unknown.

Data came from immunoSEQ multiplex PCR; TCRdb stores just in-frame clones and leaves some out. The repertoire holds fewer than 150,000 clones, with approximately 90% as singletons. The CDR3 covers 14 residues. V shed 5 bases and J 3 bases; nucleotides not matched to a gene: 2. Germline V gene lookup returns CDR1 SEHNR and CDR2 FQNEAQ (reference sequence). The study pooled second doses at about 4 or about 12 weeks. The TCR originated in an adult who received the AZD1222 COVID-19 vaccine. Sequenced here: peripheral blood, sampled 28 days after the second AZD1222 dose. The chain is built from TRBV7-9 and TRBJ1-4; 8 bases agree with TRBD1. CDR3 bases: TGTGCCAGCAGCCTCAGGGGGCCTAATGAAAAACTGTTTTTT. Translated, it gives CASSLRGPNEKLFF.